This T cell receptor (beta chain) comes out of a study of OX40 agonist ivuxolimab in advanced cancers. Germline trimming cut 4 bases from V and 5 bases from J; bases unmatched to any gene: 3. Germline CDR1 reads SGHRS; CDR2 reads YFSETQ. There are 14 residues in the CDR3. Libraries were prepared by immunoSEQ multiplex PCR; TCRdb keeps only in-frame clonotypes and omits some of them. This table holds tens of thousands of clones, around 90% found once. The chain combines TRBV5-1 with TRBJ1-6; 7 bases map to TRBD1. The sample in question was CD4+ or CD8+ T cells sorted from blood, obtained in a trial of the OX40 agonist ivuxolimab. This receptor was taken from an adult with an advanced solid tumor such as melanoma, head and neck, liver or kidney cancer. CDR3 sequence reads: CASSEGADNSPLHF. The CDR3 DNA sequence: TGCGCCAGCAGCGAGGGGGCGGATAATTCACCCCTCCACTTT. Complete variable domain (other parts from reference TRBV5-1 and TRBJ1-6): KAGVTQTPRYLIKTRGQQVTLSCSPISGHRSVSWYQQTPGQGLQFLFEYFSETQRNKGNFPGRFSGRQFSNSRSEMNVSTLELGDSALYLCASSEGADNSPLHFGNGTRLTVT.